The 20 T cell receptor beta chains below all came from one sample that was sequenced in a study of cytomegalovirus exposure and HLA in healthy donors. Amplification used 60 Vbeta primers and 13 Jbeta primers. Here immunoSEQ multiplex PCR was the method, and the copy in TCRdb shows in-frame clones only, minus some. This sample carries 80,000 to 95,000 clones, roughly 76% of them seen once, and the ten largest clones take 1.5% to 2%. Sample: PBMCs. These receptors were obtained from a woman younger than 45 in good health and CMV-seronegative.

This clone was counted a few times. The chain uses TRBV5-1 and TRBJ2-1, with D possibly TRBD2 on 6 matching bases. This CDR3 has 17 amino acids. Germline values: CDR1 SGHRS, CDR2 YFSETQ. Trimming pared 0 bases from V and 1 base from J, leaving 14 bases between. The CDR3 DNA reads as TGCGCCAGCAGCTTGGGTTTAGCGGACGATTCCTACAATGAGCAGTTCTTC. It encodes CASSLGLADDSYNEQFF. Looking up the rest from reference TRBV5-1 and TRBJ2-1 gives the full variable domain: KAGVTQTPRYLIKTRGQQVTLSCSPISGHRSVSWYQQTPGQGLQFLFEYFSETQRNKGNFPGRFSGRQFSNSRSEMNVSTLELGDSALYLCASSLGLADDSYNEQFFGPGTRLTVL.

DNA of the CDR3: TGTGCCAGCAGCTCCTTAGCGGCGGACTACAATGAGCAGTTCTTC. This sequence encodes CASSSLAADYNEQFF. The chain links TRBV7-8 to TRBJ2-1, with D possibly TRBD2 on 6 matching bases. V lost 4 bases and J 3 bases, leaving 13 bases between the germline ends. The CDR3 is made up of 15 amino acids. CDR1 is SGHVS and CDR2 is FQNEAQ in the germline V gene.

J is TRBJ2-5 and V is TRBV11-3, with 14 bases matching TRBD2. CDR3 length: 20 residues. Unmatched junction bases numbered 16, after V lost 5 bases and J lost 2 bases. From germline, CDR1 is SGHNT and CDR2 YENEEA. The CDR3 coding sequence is TGTGCCAGCAGCCAAGGACTTCGACTAGCGGGAGGGCCGTCGCAAGAGACCCAGTACTTC. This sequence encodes CASSQGLRLAGGPSQETQYF.

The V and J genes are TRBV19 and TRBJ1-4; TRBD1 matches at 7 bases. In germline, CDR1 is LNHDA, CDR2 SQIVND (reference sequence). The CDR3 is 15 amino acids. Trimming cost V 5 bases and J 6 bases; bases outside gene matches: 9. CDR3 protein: CASSPQGRGDEKLFF. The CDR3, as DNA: TGTGCCAGTAGTCCCCAGGGCAGGGGGGATGAAAAACTGTTTTTT.

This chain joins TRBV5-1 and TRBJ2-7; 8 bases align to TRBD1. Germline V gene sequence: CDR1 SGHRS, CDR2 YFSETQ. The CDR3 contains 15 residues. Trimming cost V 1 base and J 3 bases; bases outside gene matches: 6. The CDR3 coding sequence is TGCGCCAGCAGCTTGTATAGTGACAGGGGCTACGAGCAGTACTTC. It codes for CASSLYSDRGYEQYF.

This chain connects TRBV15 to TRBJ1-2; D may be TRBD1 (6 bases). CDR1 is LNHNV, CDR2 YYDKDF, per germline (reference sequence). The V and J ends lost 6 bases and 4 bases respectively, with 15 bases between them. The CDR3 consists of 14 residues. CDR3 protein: CATSQDDRIYGYTF. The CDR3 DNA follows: TGTGCCACCAGTCAAGATGACAGGATCTATGGCTACACCTTC.

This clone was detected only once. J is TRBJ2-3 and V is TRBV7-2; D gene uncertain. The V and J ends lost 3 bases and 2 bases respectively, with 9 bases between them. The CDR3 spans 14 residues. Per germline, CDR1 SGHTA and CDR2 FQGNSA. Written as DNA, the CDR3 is TGTGCCAGCAGCTTCTCGCAGTCCACAGATACGCAGTATTTT. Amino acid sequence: CASSFSQSTDTQYF.

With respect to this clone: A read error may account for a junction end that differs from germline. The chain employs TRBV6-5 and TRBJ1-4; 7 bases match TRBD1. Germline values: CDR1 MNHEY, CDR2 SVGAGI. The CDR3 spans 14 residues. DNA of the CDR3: TGTGTCAGCAGGCGTACACAGGGGCGGGAAAAACTGTTTTTT. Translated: CVSRRTQGREKLFF.

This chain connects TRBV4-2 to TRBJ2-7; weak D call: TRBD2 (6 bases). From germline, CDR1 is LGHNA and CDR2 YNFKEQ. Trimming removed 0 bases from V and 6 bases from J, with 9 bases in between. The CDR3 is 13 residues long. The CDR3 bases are TGTGCCAGCAGCCAAGATTCCGGGGGCGAGCAGTACTTC. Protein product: CASSQDSGGEQYF.

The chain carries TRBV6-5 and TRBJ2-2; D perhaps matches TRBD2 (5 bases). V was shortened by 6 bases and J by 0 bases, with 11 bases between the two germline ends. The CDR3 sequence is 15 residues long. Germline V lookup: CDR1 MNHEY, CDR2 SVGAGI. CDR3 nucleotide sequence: TGTGCCAGCAGAACCGCCGGGACGAACACCGGGGAGCTGTTTTTT. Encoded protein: CASRTAGTNTGELFF.

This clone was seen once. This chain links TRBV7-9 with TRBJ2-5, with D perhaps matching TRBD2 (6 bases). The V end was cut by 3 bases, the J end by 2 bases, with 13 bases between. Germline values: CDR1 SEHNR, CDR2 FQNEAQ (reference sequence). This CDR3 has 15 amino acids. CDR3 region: CASSFAEAGQETQYF. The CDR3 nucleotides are TGTGCCAGCAGCTTCGCGGAGGCGGGACAAGAGACCCAGTACTTC. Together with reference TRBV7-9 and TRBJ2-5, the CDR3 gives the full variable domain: DTGVSQNPRHKITKRGQNVTFRCDPISEHNRLYWYRQTLGQGPEFLTYFQNEAQLEKSRLLSDRFSAERPKGSFSTLEIQRTEQGDSAMYLCASSFAEAGQETQYFGPGTRLLVL.

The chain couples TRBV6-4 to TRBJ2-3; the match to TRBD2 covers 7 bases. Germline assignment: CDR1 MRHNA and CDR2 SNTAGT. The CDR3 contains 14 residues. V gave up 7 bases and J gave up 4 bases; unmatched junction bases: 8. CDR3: CASKRLAGADTQYF. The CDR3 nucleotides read TGTGCCAGCAAACGACTAGCTGGGGCAGATACGCAGTATTTT.

This CDR3 is CASSQDQGASYGYTF. In nucleotides, the CDR3 is TGCGCCAGCAGCCAAGATCAGGGGGCCAGCTATGGCTACACCTTC. The chain links TRBV4-1 to TRBJ1-2, with 8 bases fitting TRBD1. CDR1 and CDR2 (germline): MGHRA, YSYEKL. The CDR3 is 15 amino acids. V lost 0 bases, J lost 4 bases, and 4 bases stayed unmatched.

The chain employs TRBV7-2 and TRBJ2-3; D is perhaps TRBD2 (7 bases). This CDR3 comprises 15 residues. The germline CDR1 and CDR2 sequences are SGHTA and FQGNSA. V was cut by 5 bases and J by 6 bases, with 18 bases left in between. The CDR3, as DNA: TGTGCCAGCAGCCCTGGGGGGGCCGGAGCTGATACGCAGTATTTT. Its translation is CASSPGGAGADTQYF.

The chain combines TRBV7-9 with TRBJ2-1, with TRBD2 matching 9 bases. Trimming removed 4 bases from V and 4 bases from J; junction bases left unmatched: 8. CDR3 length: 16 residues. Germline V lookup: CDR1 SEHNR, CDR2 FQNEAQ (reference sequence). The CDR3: CASSSFKREAYNEQFF. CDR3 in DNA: TGTGCCAGCAGCTCGTTCAAGCGGGAGGCTTACAATGAGCAGTTCTTC. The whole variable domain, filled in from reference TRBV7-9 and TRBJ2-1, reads DTGVSQNPRHKITKRGQNVTFRCDPISEHNRLYWYRQTLGQGPEFLTYFQNEAQLEKSRLLSDRFSAERPKGSFSTLEIQRTEQGDSAMYLCASSSFKREAYNEQFFGPGTRLTVL.

The DNA for the CDR3 is TGTGCCAGCAGTCCCTTGGGGGAGGGGGATCAGCCCCAGCATTTT. Translated: CASSPLGEGDQPQHF. This sequence joins TRBV28 and TRBJ1-5; TRBD1 is a possible D gene (6 bases). V lost 5 bases, J lost 5 bases, and 16 bases lay in between. This CDR3 is 15 amino acids long. Germline CDR1 and CDR2: MDHEN and SYDVKM.

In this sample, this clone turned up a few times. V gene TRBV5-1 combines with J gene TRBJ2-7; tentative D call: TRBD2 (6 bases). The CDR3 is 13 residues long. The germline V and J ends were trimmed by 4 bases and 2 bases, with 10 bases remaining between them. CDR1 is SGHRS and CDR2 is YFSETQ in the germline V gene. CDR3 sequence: CASSEGLAYEQYF. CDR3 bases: TGCGCCAGCAGCGAGGGACTTGCCTACGAGCAGTACTTC.

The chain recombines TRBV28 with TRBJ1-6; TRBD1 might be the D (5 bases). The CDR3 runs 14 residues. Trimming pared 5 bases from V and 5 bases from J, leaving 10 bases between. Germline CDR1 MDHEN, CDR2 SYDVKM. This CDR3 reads CASSPDSNNSPLHF. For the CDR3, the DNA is TGTGCCAGCAGTCCAGACAGCAATAATTCACCCCTCCACTTT.

CDR3 region: CATRPQQAFLYTF. The CDR3 region has the DNA TGTGCCACCAGGCCCCAACAGGCGTTTCTCTACACCTTC. The chain recombines TRBV15 with TRBJ1-2; D perhaps matches TRBD1 (5 bases). Trimming left V 6 bases short and J 10 bases short, with 18 bases between. This CDR3 spans 13 amino acids. From germline, CDR1 is LNHNV and CDR2 YYDKDF (reference sequence).

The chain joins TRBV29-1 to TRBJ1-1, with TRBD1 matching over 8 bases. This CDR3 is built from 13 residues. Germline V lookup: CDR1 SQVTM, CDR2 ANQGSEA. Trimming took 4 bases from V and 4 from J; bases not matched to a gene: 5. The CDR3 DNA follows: TGCAGCGTTGCAGGGGGCAGAAGCACTGAAGCTTTCTTT. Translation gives CSVAGGRSTEAFF.